The entry below gives a single T cell receptor beta chain sequence along with its context. This entry belongs to a study of OX40 agonist ivuxolimab in advanced cancers. Study summary: Head and neck, renal cell, melanoma or hepatocellular carcinoma were the cancers that dose-escalation patients had.

The germline V gene encodes CDR1 MDHEN and CDR2 SYDVKM. The CDR3 has 12 amino acids. Trimming took 3 bases from V and 10 from J, leaving 12 bases between them. Clones were sequenced by immunoSEQ multiplex PCR, and TCRdb holds only the in-frame ones, with some missing. The sample shows around 92,000 clones, approximately 88% of them seen only once. The clonotype originates from an adult with an advanced solid tumor such as melanoma, head and neck, liver or kidney cancer. This material consisted of CD4+ or CD8+ T cells sorted from blood, taken in a trial of the OX40 agonist ivuxolimab. This chain uses TRBV28 with TRBJ1-1; possibly TRBD1 for D (6 bases). Written as DNA, the CDR3 is TGTGCCAGCAGTTTTTCGGGCAGGGGAGCTTTCTTT. Translating gives CASSFSGRGAFF. Based on the CDR3 plus reference TRBV28 and TRBJ1-1, the full variable domain is DVKVTQSSRYLVKRTGEKVFLECVQDMDHENMFWYRQDPGLGLRLIYFSYDVKMKEKGDIPEGYSVSREKKERFSLILESASTNQTSMYLCASSFSGRGAFFGQGTRLTVV.